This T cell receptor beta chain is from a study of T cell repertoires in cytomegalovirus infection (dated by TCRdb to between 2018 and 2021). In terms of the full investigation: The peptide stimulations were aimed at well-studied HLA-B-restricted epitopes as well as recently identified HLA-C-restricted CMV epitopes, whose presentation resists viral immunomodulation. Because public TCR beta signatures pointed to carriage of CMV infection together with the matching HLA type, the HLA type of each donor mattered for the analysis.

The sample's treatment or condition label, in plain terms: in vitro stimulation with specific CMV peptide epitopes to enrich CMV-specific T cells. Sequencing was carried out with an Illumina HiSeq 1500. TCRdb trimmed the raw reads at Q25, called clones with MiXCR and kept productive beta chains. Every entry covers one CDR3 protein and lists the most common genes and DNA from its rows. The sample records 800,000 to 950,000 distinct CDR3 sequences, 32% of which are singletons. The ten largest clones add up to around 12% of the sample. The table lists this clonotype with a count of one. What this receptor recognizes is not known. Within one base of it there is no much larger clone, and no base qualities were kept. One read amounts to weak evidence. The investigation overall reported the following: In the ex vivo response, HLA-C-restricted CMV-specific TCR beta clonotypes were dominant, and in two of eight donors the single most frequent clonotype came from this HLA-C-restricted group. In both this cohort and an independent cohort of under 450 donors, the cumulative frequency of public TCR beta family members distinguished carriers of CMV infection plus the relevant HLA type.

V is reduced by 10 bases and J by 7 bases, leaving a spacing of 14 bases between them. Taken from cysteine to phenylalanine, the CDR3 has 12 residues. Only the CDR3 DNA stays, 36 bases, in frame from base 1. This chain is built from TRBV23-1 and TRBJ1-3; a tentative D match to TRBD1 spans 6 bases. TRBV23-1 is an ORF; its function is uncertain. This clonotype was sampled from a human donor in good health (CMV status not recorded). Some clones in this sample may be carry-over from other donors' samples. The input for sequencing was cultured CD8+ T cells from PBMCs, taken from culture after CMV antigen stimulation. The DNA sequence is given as TGCGCCACAGAACAGGGTTGGAACACCATATATTTT. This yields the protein CATEQGWNTIYF.